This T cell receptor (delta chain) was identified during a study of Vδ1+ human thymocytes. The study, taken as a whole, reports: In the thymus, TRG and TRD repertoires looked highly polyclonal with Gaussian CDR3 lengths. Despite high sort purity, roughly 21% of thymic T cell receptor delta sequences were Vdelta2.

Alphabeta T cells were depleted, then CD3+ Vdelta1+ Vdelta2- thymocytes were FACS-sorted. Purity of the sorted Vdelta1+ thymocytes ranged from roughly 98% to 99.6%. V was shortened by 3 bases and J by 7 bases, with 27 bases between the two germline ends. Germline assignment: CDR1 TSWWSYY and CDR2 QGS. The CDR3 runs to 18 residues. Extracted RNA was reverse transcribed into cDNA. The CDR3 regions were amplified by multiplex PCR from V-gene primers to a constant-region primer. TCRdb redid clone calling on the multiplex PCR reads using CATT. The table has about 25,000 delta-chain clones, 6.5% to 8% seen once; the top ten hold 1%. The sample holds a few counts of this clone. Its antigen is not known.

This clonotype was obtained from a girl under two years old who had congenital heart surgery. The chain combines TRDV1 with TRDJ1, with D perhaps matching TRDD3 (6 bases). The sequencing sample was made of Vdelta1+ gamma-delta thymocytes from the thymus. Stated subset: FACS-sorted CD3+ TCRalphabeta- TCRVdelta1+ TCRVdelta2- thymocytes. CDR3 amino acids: CALGDAIGGPDWVGKLIF. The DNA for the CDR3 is TGTGCTCTTGGGGACGCCATCGGGGGCCCCGACTGGGTGGGTAAACTCATCTTT.